The entry below gives a single TCR beta chain sequence along with its context. The V and J ends lost 5 bases and 0 bases respectively, with 17 bases between them. Per germline, CDR1 SGHVS and CDR2 FQNEAQ. CDR3 length: 17 amino acids. The sample comes from a study of blood T cell repertoires in COVID-19. Study overall: COVID-19 samples, acute and convalescent, were from the United States, Italy and Spain. The cDNA or gDNA used as material had been derived from T cells, B-cell-depleted T cells, or PBMCs.

In the authors' workflow: Estimation of nucleated cell counts relied on the amplification of reference gene primers. Only in-frame clones appear in the TCRdb table, and some are missing; sequencing was by immunoSEQ multiplex PCR. The DNA was the basis for D and trimming; V, J and clone size are from that table. The table has more than 150,000 clones, 70% to 90% seen once. This TCR derives from a man aged 50 to 60 with active or convalescent COVID-19. This chain uses TRBV7-8 with TRBJ1-3; D is uncertain. The specimen was peripheral blood. The CDR3 protein is CASSTRFLSSSGNTIYF. For the CDR3, the DNA is TGTGCCAGCAGCACCCGATTCCTCTCTAGCTCTGGAAACACCATATATTTT.